This T cell receptor beta chain came from a study of monozygotic twins with inflammatory bowel disease. Study results and limitations: Support was lacking for any single strong IBD-associated signal or clonotype. It was in IBD patients that TCRbeta diversity (inverse Simpson) was lower than in healthy co-twins. Twins with IBD had fewer clonotypes in common with others than healthy twins, particularly during disease activity.

TCRdb reanalyzed the 5' RACE reads, giving one entry per CDR3 protein sequence and no DNA. The sample shows approximately 330,000 distinct CDR3 sequences, and around 2% sits with its ten largest clones. Blood was collected, roughly 2.5 ml per donor. About this clonotype itself: What it binds is unknown.

Germline-derived CDR1 and CDR2 are MNHEY and SMNVEV (reference sequence). This CDR3 is built from 13 residues. This sequence originates from a human donor with ulcerative colitis or Crohn's disease, or a healthy co-twin of an affected twin (not recorded which). The sample comprised blood. The rearrangement uses TRBV27 and TRBJ1-1. CDR3 sequence reads: CASSPQGDSQAFF.